Below are 21 T cell receptor beta chains sequenced from a single sample in a study of blood T cell repertoires in COVID-19. Only in-frame clones appear in the TCRdb table, and some are missing; sequencing was by immunoSEQ multiplex PCR. The table shows approximately 50,000 clones, with around nine tenths occurring only once. Sequencing was carried out using peripheral blood. These receptors all come from a human donor in a cohort sampled during active COVID-19.

The chain uses TRBV19 and TRBJ1-3; TRBD1 might be the D (5 bases). The CDR3 has 17 residues. Germline lookup yields CDR1 LNHDA and CDR2 SQIVND (reference sequence). With 0 bases removed from V and 0 bases from J, the gap between germline ends came to 12 bases. The chain's CDR3 is CASSIEPDSYSGNTIYF. The CDR3 region has the DNA TGTGCCAGTAGTATAGAGCCCGACAGCTACTCTGGAAACACCATATATTTT.

The chain uses TRBV2 and TRBJ2-1; the D gene is possibly TRBD2 (5 bases). V was trimmed by 4 bases and J by 9 bases, leaving 13 bases between them. The CDR3 runs 13 residues. Germline-derived CDR1 and CDR2 are SNHLY and FYNNEI. This CDR3 is CASSGSPGSEQFF. In nucleotides, the CDR3 is TGTGCCAGCAGTGGATCCCCGGGAAGTGAGCAGTTCTTC. The whole variable domain, filled in from reference TRBV2 and TRBJ2-1, reads EPEVTQTPSHQVTQMGQEVILRCVPISNHLYFYWYRQILGQKVEFLVSFYNNEISEKSEIFDDQFSVERPDGSNFTLKIRSTKLEDSAMYFCASSGSPGSEQFFGPGTRLTVL.

The J gene is TRBJ2-1, the V gene TRBV9; 7 bases fit TRBD2. In germline, CDR1 is SGDLS, CDR2 YYNGEE. This CDR3 has 15 amino acids. V was clipped by 0 bases and J by 4 bases; unmatched bases: 4. The CDR3 DNA follows: TGTGCCAGCAGCGTAGTTCCAGCGGGGTACAATGAGCAGTTCTTC. Translated, it gives CASSVVPAGYNEQFF.

The V gene is TRBV5-1, the J gene TRBJ2-3, with D perhaps matching TRBD2 (6 bases). Germline V gene data show CDR1 as SGHRS and CDR2 as YFSETQ. CDR3 length: 16 amino acids. V lost 4 bases and J lost 2, with 17 bases in between. CDR3 loop: CASSAYRGSPTDTQYF. For the CDR3, the DNA is TGCGCCAGCAGCGCCTATCGGGGGTCCCCCACAGATACGCAGTATTTT.

A note on this clone: The sample holds other DNA sequences that translate to the same CDR3. This chain joins TRBV19 and TRBJ2-7; a possible D gene is TRBD1 (5 bases). V lost 3 bases and J lost 7, with 13 bases in between. The CDR3 contains 13 residues. Germline V CDR1 and CDR2: LNHDA, SQIVND (reference sequence). CDR3 coding DNA: TGTGCCAGTAGTATTGGGCAGGGCTATGAGCAGTACTTC. It translates to CASSIGQGYEQYF.

The CDR3 sequence: CASSQGVAGGAEQFF. The CDR3 bases are TGTGCCAGCAGCCAAGGGGTAGCGGGGGGCGCTGAGCAGTTCTTC. The chain combines TRBV3-1 (or the pseudogene TRBV3-2) with TRBJ2-1; 10 positions agree with TRBD2. Germline V CDR1 and CDR2: LGHDT, YNNKEL (reference sequence). Losses at the gene ends were 1 base for V and 9 bases for J; bases not matched to a gene: 6. The CDR3 loop spans 15 amino acids.

The chain has TRBV9 and TRBJ1-1, with D unclear. V lost 2 bases, J lost 1 base, and 6 bases lay in between. The length of the CDR3 is 13 residues. Germline values: CDR1 SGDLS, CDR2 YYNGEE. DNA of the CDR3: TGTGCCAGCAGCGTTCCCGGGAACACTGAAGCTTTCTTT. Translation gives CASSVPGNTEAFF.

The genes are TRBV5-1 and TRBJ1-1; the D gene is possibly TRBD1 (6 bases). The CDR3 is 15 amino acids. Per the germline V gene, CDR1 is SGHRS and CDR2 is YFSETQ. Trimming removed 0 bases at V and 1 base at J, with 10 bases between. Here the CDR3 reads CASSLVQGSNTEAFF. Written as DNA, the CDR3 is TGCGCCAGCAGCTTGGTCCAGGGGTCGAACACTGAAGCTTTCTTT.

V is TRBV28 and J is TRBJ1-6; D ambiguous. Germline loops: CDR1 MDHEN, CDR2 SYDVKM. The CDR3 length is 12 residues. With 2 bases removed from V and 9 bases from J, the gap between germline ends came to 5 bases. As DNA, the CDR3 is TGTGCCAGCAGTTTAGCGGGTTCACCCCTCCACTTT. Its protein product is CASSLAGSPLHF.

The chain uses TRBV19 and TRBJ1-1; maybe TRBD1 (6 bases). The V end lost 3 bases, the J end lost 2 bases, and 16 bases lay between the germline ends. This CDR3 is 16 amino acids long. Germline loops: CDR1 LNHDA, CDR2 SQIVND (reference sequence). In nucleotides, the CDR3 is TGTGCCAGTAGTATCGACAGACCAGGGGTAAACACTGAAGCTTTCTTT. Residues: CASSIDRPGVNTEAFF.

This clone has just one count. The chain is built from TRBV27 and TRBJ1-1, with TRBD1 as a possible D gene (6 bases). Looked up from germline, CDR1 is MNHEY and CDR2 is SMNVEV (reference sequence). The CDR3 runs 13 residues. V lost 3 bases to trimming and J lost 3 bases, with 8 bases between them. Here the CDR3 reads CASSFGQHTEAFF. CDR3 DNA: TGTGCCAGCAGTTTCGGACAGCACACTGAAGCTTTCTTT.

This chain links TRBV3-1 (or the pseudogene TRBV3-2) with TRBJ1-1; 11 bases align to TRBD1. This CDR3 has 14 amino acids. V gave up 4 bases and J gave up 4 bases; unmatched junction bases: 2. Germline loops: CDR1 LGHDT, CDR2 YNNKEL (reference sequence). The CDR3 nucleotides read TGTGCCAGCAGCCTCGGGACAGGGGGCACTGAAGCTTTCTTT. Translated, it gives CASSLGTGGTEAFF.

This sequence joins TRBV7-3 and TRBJ2-3; 8 nucleotides match TRBD2. Germline assignment: CDR1 SGHTA and CDR2 FQGTGA. V shed 2 bases, J shed 1 base, and the junction held 5 bases outside the gene matches. CDR3 length equals 16 residues. CDR3: CASSLLAGRGTDTQYF. CDR3 nucleotide sequence: TGTGCCAGCAGCTTATTAGCGGGACGGGGCACAGATACGCAGTATTTT.

The rearrangement joins TRBV9 to TRBJ1-3; 7 bases map to TRBD1. J gave up 0 bases and V 4 bases, and 7 bases lay outside the gene matches. Germline V CDR1 and CDR2: SGDLS, YYNGEE. This CDR3 region has 16 residues. The DNA of the CDR3 is TGTGCCAGCAGCAAATCGGGACAGAACTCTGGAAACACCATATATTTT. It translates to CASSKSGQNSGNTIYF.

V is TRBV5-5 and J is TRBJ1-3, with a possible D match to TRBD1 (6 bases). CDR1 is SGHKS and CDR2 is YYEKEE in the germline V gene (reference sequence). This CDR3 spans 15 amino acids. Trimming removed 0 bases from V and 3 bases from J, with 10 bases in between. This CDR3 reads CASSLEGGYGNTIYF. CDR3 coding DNA: TGTGCCAGCAGCTTGGAAGGGGGTTATGGAAACACCATATATTTT.

The chain couples TRBV7-3 to TRBJ2-1, with 9 bases that match TRBD1. Germline assignment: CDR1 SGHTA and CDR2 FQGTGA. The CDR3 runs 17 residues. J was trimmed by 8 bases and V by 2 bases; bases with no gene match: 13. CDR3 sequence reads: CASSLGPSGTGYHEQFF. DNA for the CDR3: TGTGCCAGCAGCTTAGGCCCTTCAGGGACAGGGTACCATGAGCAGTTCTTC. Based on the CDR3 plus reference TRBV7-3 and TRBJ2-1, the full variable domain is GAGVSQTPSNKVTEKGKYVELRCDPISGHTALYWYRQSLGQGPEFLIYFQGTGAADDSGLPNDRFFAVRPEGSVSTLKIQRTERGDSAVYLCASSLGPSGTGYHEQFFGPGTRLTVL.

The CDR3 loop reads CASSPRGRDYGYTF. CDR3 DNA: TGTGCCAGCTCACCACGAGGGCGAGACTATGGCTACACCTTC. V usage is TRBV18 and J usage is TRBJ1-2, with D unclear. The CDR3 runs to 14 residues. Germline values: CDR1 KGHSH, CDR2 LQKENI. The V end was cut by 1 base, the J end by 3 bases, with 9 bases between.

The chain recombines TRBV5-1 with TRBJ2-2; possibly TRBD1 for D (5 bases). Germline assignment: CDR1 SGHRS and CDR2 YFSETQ. Trimming pared 9 bases from V and 1 base from J, leaving 13 bases between. This CDR3 contains 14 residues. The CDR3 DNA follows: TGCGCCACCAAGGGCAGGGAGAACACCGGGGAGCTGTTTTTT. This gives the protein CATKGRENTGELFF.

The CDR3 DNA is TGTGCCAGCAGTGAACGGTCGGCCGGGACAGGGAAGACCCAGTACTTC. Protein product: CASSERSAGTGKTQYF. The chain is built from TRBV6-1 and TRBJ2-5; 9 bases are a match to TRBD1. Trimming at V came to 2 bases and at J to 6 bases, leaving 10 bases not matched to a gene. The CDR3 has 16 residues. Germline V lookup: CDR1 MNHNS, CDR2 SASEGT.

The sample holds a few counts of this clone. V and J are TRBV2 and TRBJ1-1, with D possibly being TRBD1 (5 bases). The CDR3 contains 12 residues. CDR1 is SNHLY, CDR2 FYNNEI, per germline. Trimming took 8 bases from V and 6 from J, leaving 13 bases between them. The CDR3 DNA is TGTGCCAGCCGCCCCGGGGGATCTGAAGCTTTCTTT. This encodes CASRPGGSEAFF. Looking up the rest from reference TRBV2 and TRBJ1-1 gives the full variable domain: EPEVTQTPSHQVTQMGQEVILRCVPISNHLYFYWYRQILGQKVEFLVSFYNNEISEKSEIFDDQFSVERPDGSNFTLKIRSTKLEDSAMYFCASRPGGSEAFFGQGTRLTVV.

The rearrangement joins TRBV5-1 to TRBJ1-2; 12 positions agree with TRBD1. Germline V gene sequence: CDR1 SGHRS, CDR2 YFSETQ. The trim removed 0 bases at V and 8 bases at J, leaving 5 bases unmatched. This CDR3 is built from 15 residues. The CDR3 loop reads CASSLEGDRGQGYTF. CDR3 bases: TGCGCCAGCAGCTTGGAGGGGGACAGGGGGCAAGGCTACACCTTC.